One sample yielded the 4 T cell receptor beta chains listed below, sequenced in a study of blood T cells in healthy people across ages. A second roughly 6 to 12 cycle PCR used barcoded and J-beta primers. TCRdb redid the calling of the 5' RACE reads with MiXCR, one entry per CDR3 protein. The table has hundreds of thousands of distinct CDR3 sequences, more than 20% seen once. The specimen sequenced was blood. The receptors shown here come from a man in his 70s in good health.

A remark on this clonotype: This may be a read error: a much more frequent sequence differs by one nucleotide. The chain's CDR3 is CAAGIAGNEQFF. The CDR3 DNA follows: TGTGCCGCCGGGATTGCCGGTAATGAGCAGTTCTTC. The genes are TRBV10-3 and TRBJ2-1; D possibly corresponds to TRBD2 (5 bases). Trimming took off 11 bases at V and 7 bases at J, with 15 bases between the two ends. CDR1 is ENHRY and CDR2 is SYGVKD in the germline V gene. CDR3 size: 12 residues.

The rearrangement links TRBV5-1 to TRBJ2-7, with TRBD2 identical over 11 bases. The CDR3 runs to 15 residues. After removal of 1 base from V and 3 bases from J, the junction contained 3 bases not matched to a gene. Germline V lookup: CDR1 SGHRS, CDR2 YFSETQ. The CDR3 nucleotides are TGCGCCAGCAGCTTGTTTAGCGGGGGGGTCTACGAGCAGTACTTC. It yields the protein CASSLFSGGVYEQYF.

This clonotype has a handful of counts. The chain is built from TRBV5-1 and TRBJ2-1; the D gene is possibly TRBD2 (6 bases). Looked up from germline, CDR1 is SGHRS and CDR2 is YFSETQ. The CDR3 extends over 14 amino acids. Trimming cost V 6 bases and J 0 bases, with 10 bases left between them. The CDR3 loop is CASTSANSYNEQFF. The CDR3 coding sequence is TGCGCCAGCACTAGCGCCAACTCCTACAATGAGCAGTTCTTC.

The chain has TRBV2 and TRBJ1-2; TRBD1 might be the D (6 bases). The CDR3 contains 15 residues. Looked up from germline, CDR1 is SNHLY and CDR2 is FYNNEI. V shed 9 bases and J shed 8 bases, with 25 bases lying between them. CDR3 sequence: CASTTGTQNPTGYTF. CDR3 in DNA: TGTGCCAGTACAACCGGGACACAAAACCCCACGGGCTACACCTTC.